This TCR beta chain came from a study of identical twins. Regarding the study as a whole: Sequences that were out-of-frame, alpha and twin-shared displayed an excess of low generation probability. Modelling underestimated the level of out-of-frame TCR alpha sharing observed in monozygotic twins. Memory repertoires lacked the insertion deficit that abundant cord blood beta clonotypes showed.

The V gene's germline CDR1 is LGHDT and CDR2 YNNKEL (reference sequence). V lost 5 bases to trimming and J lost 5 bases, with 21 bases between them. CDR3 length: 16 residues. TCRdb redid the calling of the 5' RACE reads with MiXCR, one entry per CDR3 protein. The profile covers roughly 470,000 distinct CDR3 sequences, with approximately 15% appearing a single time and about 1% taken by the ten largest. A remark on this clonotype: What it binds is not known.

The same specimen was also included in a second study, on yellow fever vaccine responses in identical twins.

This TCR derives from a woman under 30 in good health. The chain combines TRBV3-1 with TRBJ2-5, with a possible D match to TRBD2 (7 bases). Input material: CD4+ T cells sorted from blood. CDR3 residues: CASSFRGGGHGETQYF. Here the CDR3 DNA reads TGTGCCAGCAGCTTCCGGGGAGGGGGGCATGGGGAGACCCAGTACTTC.